Each of the 32 T cell receptor beta chains below was sequenced from the same sample in a study of Ad26.COV2.S vaccination and SARS-CoV-2 variants. This table comes from immunoSEQ multiplex PCR, and its TCRdb copy is limited to in-frame clones, with some not included. The sample records roughly 460,000 clones, about 88% being singletons. Indicated treatment: some 19 received Ad26.COV2.S at low or high dose, single or two shots; roughly five received placebo; per-sample allocation not given. The samples date from day 63 after the first vaccine or placebo injection. The sample was peripheral blood, taken in a trial of Ad26.COV2.S vaccine versus placebo. The receptors stem from a person between 18 and 60 years old who received the Ad26.COV2.S COVID-19 vaccine or a placebo.

V usage is TRBV25-1 and J usage is TRBJ2-7; weak D call: TRBD2 (6 bases). The CDR3 extends over 14 amino acids. Germline V gives CDR1 MGHDK, CDR2 SYGVNS. V was pared by 3 bases and J by 0 bases, with 9 bases between. Here the CDR3 DNA reads TGTGCCAGCAGTGACGGGGGTGACTCCTACGAGCAGTACTTC. It yields the protein CASSDGGDSYEQYF.

The gene calls are TRBV27 and TRBJ2-3; a weak D match, TRBD1 (5 bases). The V end lost 6 bases, the J end lost 9 bases, and 16 bases lay between the germline ends. Looked up from germline, CDR1 is MNHEY and CDR2 is SMNVEV (reference sequence). The CDR3 extends over 13 amino acids. DNA for the CDR3: TGTGCCAGCAGATGGCAGGGAACGGTCACGCAGTATTTT. Translation: CASRWQGTVTQYF.

The CDR3 spells CASSRPGDRHYNEQFF. The CDR3 region has the DNA TGTGCCAGCAGCCGCCCGGGGGACAGGCACTACAATGAGCAGTTCTTC. This rearrangement joins TRBV5-4 to TRBJ2-1, with TRBD1 matching 8 bases. The J segment lost 3 bases and the V segment lost 4 bases, leaving 9 bases of the junction unmatched. The CDR3 covers 16 residues. The germline gives CDR1 SGHNT, CDR2 YYREEE (reference sequence).

This clone was recorded once. J is TRBJ1-1 and V is TRBV28; no firm D call. CDR1 is MDHEN, CDR2 SYDVKM, per germline. Trimming removed 5 bases at V and 4 bases at J, with 17 bases between. The CDR3 sequence is 15 residues long. CDR3 amino acids: CASSKHRVRGTEAFF. In nucleotides, the CDR3 is TGTGCCAGCAGTAAACACCGGGTTCGCGGCACTGAAGCTTTCTTT.

The chain links TRBV10-2 to TRBJ1-4, with D possibly being TRBD1 (5 bases). The CDR3 has 16 amino acids. Trimming took 4 bases from V and 3 from J, leaving 15 bases between them. In germline, CDR1 is WSHSY, CDR2 SAAADI. Here the CDR3 reads CASSGGRALANEKLFF. The CDR3, as DNA: TGCGCCAGCAGTGGGGGCAGGGCGCTTGCTAATGAAAAACTGTTTTTT.

V usage is TRBV5-1 and J usage is TRBJ1-6; 9 positions agree with TRBD1. The CDR3 consists of 15 residues. Per germline, CDR1 SGHRS and CDR2 YFSETQ. V lost 1 base to trimming and J lost 7 bases; unmatched junction nucleotides: 3. The CDR3 loop reads CASSLFDRGNSPLHF. The CDR3 bases are TGCGCCAGCAGCTTGTTTGACAGGGGGAATTCACCCCTCCACTTT.

V usage is TRBV27 and J usage is TRBJ2-1, with D possibly matching TRBD2 (6 bases). V shed 1 base and J shed 7 bases, with 11 bases lying between them. This CDR3 region has 14 residues. Germline CDR1 and CDR2: MNHEY and SMNVEV (reference sequence). The CDR3 nucleotides are TGTGCCAGCAGTTTATATACTAGCAAGAATGAGCAGTTCTTC. Encoded protein: CASSLYTSKNEQFF.

The V call is TRBV3-1 (or the pseudogene TRBV3-2), the J call TRBJ1-4; D is undetermined. The length of the CDR3 is 20 residues. The V gene lost 0 bases and the J gene lost 0 bases, with 20 bases spanning the gap. CDR1 is LGHDT, CDR2 YNNKEL, per germline (reference sequence). Here the CDR3 DNA reads TGTGCCAGCAGCCAAGAAAGTCAACGGCTTTCCTCTGCAACTAATGAAAAACTGTTTTTT. This encodes CASSQESQRLSSATNEKLFF.

V is TRBV9 and J is TRBJ2-4; a weak D match, TRBD2 (5 bases). From germline, CDR1 is SGDLS and CDR2 YYNGEE. V was shortened by 3 bases and J by 5 bases, with 9 bases between the two germline ends. This CDR3 spans 13 amino acids. CDR3 sequence reads: CASSGVRENIQYF. As DNA, the CDR3 is TGTGCCAGCAGCGGAGTGAGGGAAAACATTCAGTACTTC.

This chain connects TRBV28 to TRBJ1-3, with D maybe TRBD1 (6 bases). The germline V and J ends were trimmed by 5 bases and 4 bases, with 18 bases remaining between them. Germline V gives CDR1 MDHEN, CDR2 SYDVKM. The length of the CDR3 is 16 residues. CDR3 amino acids: CASSPHGSGTGNTIYF. Here the CDR3 DNA reads TGTGCCAGCAGTCCCCACGGATCAGGGACAGGAAACACCATATATTTT.

The rearrangement links TRBV5-8 to TRBJ1-6, with 8 nucleotides matching TRBD1. CDR1 SGHTS and CDR2 YDEGEE come from the germline V gene. V was pared by 3 bases and J by 9 bases, with 8 bases of the junction left unmatched. The CDR3 runs to 15 residues. CDR3 nucleotide sequence: TGTGCCAGCAGCTCGCACAGGGGGATTGTTTCACCCCTCCACTTT. Its translation: CASSSHRGIVSPLHF. Variable domain in full (rest from reference TRBV5-8 and TRBJ1-6): EAGVTQSPTHLIKTRGQQATLRCSPISGHTSVYWYQQALGLGLQFLLWYDEGEERNRGNFPPRFSGRQFPNYSSELNVNALELEDSALYLCASSSHRGIVSPLHFGNGTRLTVT.

The V call is TRBV9, the J call TRBJ2-1; D is undetermined. The V gene lost 0 bases and the J gene lost 4 bases, with 11 bases spanning the gap. The CDR3 totals 15 residues. Germline assignment: CDR1 SGDLS and CDR2 YYNGEE. CDR3 sequence: CASSVDANPYNEQFF. The CDR3 coding sequence is TGTGCCAGCAGCGTAGACGCTAATCCATACAATGAGCAGTTCTTC. The whole variable domain, remainder taken from reference TRBV9 and TRBJ2-1, is DSGVTQTPKHLITATGQRVTLRCSPRSGDLSVYWYQQSLDQGLQFLIQYYNGEERAKGNILERFSAQQFPDLHSELNLSSLELGDSALYFCASSVDANPYNEQFFGPGTRLTVL.

The chain combines TRBV12-3 or TRBV12-4 with TRBJ2-2; no clear D gene. V was cut by 5 bases and J by 3 bases, with 7 bases left in between. The CDR3 is made up of 13 amino acids. The CDR3 is CASSPRDTGELFF. In nucleotides, the CDR3 is TGTGCCAGCAGTCCCCGGGACACCGGGGAGCTGTTTTTT.

This clone was seen a handful of times. The chain uses TRBV2 and TRBJ2-2; 10 nucleotides line up with TRBD1. Germline-derived CDR1 and CDR2 are SNHLY and FYNNEI. This CDR3 region has 15 residues. J lost 6 bases, V lost 7 bases, and 8 bases had no gene match. CDR3 loop: CASKAGTGEAGELFF. In nucleotides, the CDR3 is TGTGCCAGCAAGGCCGGGACAGGGGAGGCCGGGGAGCTGTTTTTT.

The J gene is TRBJ1-2, the V gene TRBV28; 8 bases fit TRBD1. V trimming: 5 bases; J trimming: 5 bases; junction bases outside the gene matches: 10. The CDR3 has 15 residues. Germline V gives CDR1 MDHEN, CDR2 SYDVKM. The CDR3 spells CASSPMDREGYGYTF. CDR3 nucleotides: TGTGCCAGCAGTCCCATGGACAGGGAGGGATATGGCTACACCTTC.

This chain connects TRBV3-1 (or the pseudogene TRBV3-2) to TRBJ2-5; 13 nucleotides agree with TRBD2. V lost 4 bases, J lost 6 bases, and 5 bases stayed unmatched. The germline V gene has CDR1 LGHDT and CDR2 YNNKEL (reference sequence). The CDR3 runs to 15 residues. CDR3 amino acids: CASSLGTSGVQTQYF. DNA for the CDR3: TGTGCCAGCAGCCTCGGGACTAGCGGGGTGCAGACCCAGTACTTC.

J is TRBJ2-7 and V is TRBV6-2 or TRBV6-3; unclear D gene. The CDR3 sequence is 16 residues long. The V end lost 5 bases, the J end lost 4 bases, and 21 bases lay between the germline ends. Germline CDR1 is MNHEY and CDR2 is SVGEGT. For the CDR3, the DNA is TGTGCCAGCAGTCTTCGCCGGGCTGCATCTGGGTACGAGCAGTACTTC. Translation: CASSLRRAASGYEQYF.

The chain couples TRBV6-5 to TRBJ1-5; a weak D match, TRBD1 (5 bases). The CDR3 has 14 residues. In germline, CDR1 is MNHEY, CDR2 SVGAGI. V was shortened by 7 bases and J by 0 bases, with 10 bases between the two germline ends. The CDR3 here is CASKQDPSNQPQHF. Here the CDR3 DNA reads TGTGCCAGCAAACAGGACCCTAGCAATCAGCCCCAGCATTTT.

This chain links TRBV6-2 or TRBV6-3 with TRBJ2-2; a weak D match, TRBD2 (5 bases). CDR1 and CDR2 from the germline V gene are MNHEY and SVGEGT. The ends were cut back, 2 bases at V and 4 bases at J, with 8 bases in the middle. The CDR3 spans 14 residues. The CDR3 nucleotides are TGTGCCAGCAGTTACGGGAGCTCCACCGGGGAGCTGTTTTTT. It encodes CASSYGSSTGELFF.

J is TRBJ1-4 and V is TRBV6-5, with D unclear. Germline V lookup: CDR1 MNHEY, CDR2 SVGAGI. Trimming stripped 10 bases from V and 1 base from J, with 16 bases between. The CDR3 extends over 15 amino acids. In nucleotides, the CDR3 is TGTGCCACGAAGCATAAATCGGGAACTAATGAAAAACTGTTTTTT. Translated, it gives CATKHKSGTNEKLFF.

In its sample, this clone was seen a few times. CDR3 nucleotide sequence: TGTGCCAGCAGCCAGGATCGAACTGGAGGGGATACGCAGTATTTT. Protein sequence: CASSQDRTGGDTQYF. The chain uses TRBV3-1 (or the pseudogene TRBV3-2) and TRBJ2-3; D perhaps matches TRBD2 (6 bases). CDR1 and CDR2 from the germline V gene are LGHDT and YNNKEL (reference sequence). V was shortened by 3 bases and J by 6 bases, with 16 bases between the two germline ends. The CDR3 loop spans 15 amino acids.

V is TRBV27 and J is TRBJ2-2; 15 bases are shared with TRBD2. CDR3 length equals 18 residues. V lost 3 bases, J lost 5 bases, and 7 bases stayed unmatched. The germline CDR1 and CDR2 sequences are MNHEY and SMNVEV (reference sequence). CDR3 amino acids: CASSLPGLAGGPTGELFF. CDR3 nucleotides: TGTGCCAGCAGTTTGCCCGGACTAGCGGGAGGGCCGACCGGGGAGCTGTTTTTT.

This chain connects TRBV6-2 or TRBV6-3 to TRBJ1-1; 8 bases match TRBD1. This CDR3 comprises 15 residues. Germline CDR1 reads MNHEY; CDR2 reads SVGEGT. The V and J ends lost 5 bases and 1 base, in that order; junction bases with no gene match: 6. The CDR3 loop is CASSHRDRPNTEAFF. CDR3 coding DNA: TGTGCCAGCAGTCACCGGGACAGGCCGAACACTGAAGCTTTCTTT.

The chain links TRBV10-3 to TRBJ2-1, with TRBD1 identical over 7 bases. From germline, CDR1 is ENHRY and CDR2 SYGVKD. This CDR3 has 17 amino acids. With 4 bases clipped from V and 0 bases from J, the junction kept 9 bases outside the gene matches. The CDR3 reads CAISASLGQSSYNEQFF. The CDR3 region has the DNA TGTGCCATCAGTGCATCCTTGGGACAGTCCTCCTACAATGAGCAGTTCTTC.

V and J are TRBV20-1 and TRBJ2-3, with D possibly TRBD2 on 6 matching bases. V was trimmed by 3 bases and J by 0 bases, leaving 22 bases between them. Germline CDR1 DFQATT, CDR2 SNEGSKA (reference sequence). CDR3 length equals 18 residues. CDR3 residues: CSASSGDMGGPSTDTQYF. CDR3 nucleotides: TGCAGTGCTAGTAGTGGGGATATGGGAGGTCCTAGCACAGATACGCAGTATTTT.

V usage is TRBV7-8 and J usage is TRBJ2-7, with 11 bases matching TRBD2. V lost 7 bases and J lost 2; bases outside the gene matches: 1. This CDR3 comprises 13 residues. Per the germline V gene, CDR1 is SGHVS and CDR2 is FQNEAQ. The CDR3 spells CASKLAGAYEQYF. The CDR3 bases are TGTGCCAGCAAACTAGCGGGAGCCTACGAGCAGTACTTC.

The rearrangement links TRBV28 to TRBJ1-1, with 7 bases matching TRBD1. The CDR3 consists of 14 residues. In germline, CDR1 is MDHEN, CDR2 SYDVKM. J gave up 11 bases and V 6 bases, and 15 bases lay outside the gene matches. The CDR3 loop is CASSIENRGFHAFF. The CDR3 region has the DNA TGTGCCAGCAGCATCGAGAACAGGGGTTTCCACGCTTTCTTT.

The genes are TRBV3-1 (or the pseudogene TRBV3-2) and TRBJ1-6, with 7 bases aligning to TRBD1. The germline CDR1 and CDR2 sequences are LGHDT and YNNKEL (reference sequence). The ends lost 3 bases at V and 6 bases at J; junction bases unmatched: 11. The CDR3 is made up of 17 amino acids. The CDR3 spells CASSHFPGQRRNSPLHF. The CDR3 nucleotides read TGTGCCAGCAGCCATTTTCCGGGACAGCGACGTAATTCACCCCTCCACTTT.

The chain couples TRBV28 to TRBJ2-7; TRBD2 matches at 9 bases. V trimming: 5 bases; J trimming: 1 base; junction bases outside the gene matches: 9. CDR3 length: 16 amino acids. Per the germline V gene, CDR1 is MDHEN and CDR2 is SYDVKM. CDR3 bases: TGTGCCAGCAGTCCCTCCGCGGGAGGGCATTCCTACGAGCAGTACTTC. Translated: CASSPSAGGHSYEQYF.

The genes are TRBV5-1 and TRBJ2-1; 7 nucleotides agree with TRBD2. J gave up 4 bases and V 4 bases, and 2 bases lay outside the gene matches. This CDR3 region has 13 residues. Germline CDR1 reads SGHRS; CDR2 reads YFSETQ. CDR3: CASSEGLYNEQFF. In nucleotides, the CDR3 is TGCGCCAGCAGCGAGGGACTATACAATGAGCAGTTCTTC.

This chain joins TRBV6-2 or TRBV6-3 and TRBJ2-5; 9 bases line up with TRBD2. The trim removed 2 bases at V and 7 bases at J, leaving 2 bases unmatched. The germline V gene has CDR1 MNHEY and CDR2 SVGEGT. The CDR3 spans 13 residues. As DNA, the CDR3 is TGTGCCAGCAGTTACGGCGGGGGGGGGACCCAGTACTTC. Translating it yields CASSYGGGGTQYF.

The sample holds a few counts of this clone. The gene calls are TRBV7-2 and TRBJ1-6; D might be TRBD1 (5 bases). Germline lookup yields CDR1 SGHTA and CDR2 FQGNSA. This CDR3 is built from 16 residues. V shed 4 bases and J shed 9 bases, with 19 bases lying between them. The CDR3 loop reads CASSSRTRQSVSPLHF. CDR3 nucleotides: TGTGCCAGCAGCTCTAGGACAAGACAAAGCGTTTCACCCCTCCACTTT.